Reported below is one TCR beta chain. At sampling all donors were nominally healthy, likely with unrecorded immune exposures. Use of 60 Vbeta and 13 Jbeta primers characterized the PCR. Produced via immunoSEQ multiplex PCR; TCRdb's table is partial and in-frame only. The repertoire has over 120,000 clones, over 65% of them found once; the top ten carry around 3%. This specimen comes from a study of cytomegalovirus exposure and HLA in healthy donors. Study information: Early released data comprised around 80 million unique TCRs from HLA-typed donors.

CDR3 size: 15 residues. CDR1 WNHNN and CDR2 SYGVQD come from the germline V gene (reference sequence). After removal of 5 bases from V and 3 bases from J, the junction contained 9 bases not matched to a gene. The source is a female donor in good health and CMV-seronegative. Sequenced: PBMCs. The chain carries TRBV10-1 and TRBJ2-7; 8 positions agree with TRBD2. Here the CDR3 DNA reads TGCGCCAGCAGTACTAGCGGAACAACTCTCTACGAGCAGTACTTC. It codes for CASSTSGTTLYEQYF.